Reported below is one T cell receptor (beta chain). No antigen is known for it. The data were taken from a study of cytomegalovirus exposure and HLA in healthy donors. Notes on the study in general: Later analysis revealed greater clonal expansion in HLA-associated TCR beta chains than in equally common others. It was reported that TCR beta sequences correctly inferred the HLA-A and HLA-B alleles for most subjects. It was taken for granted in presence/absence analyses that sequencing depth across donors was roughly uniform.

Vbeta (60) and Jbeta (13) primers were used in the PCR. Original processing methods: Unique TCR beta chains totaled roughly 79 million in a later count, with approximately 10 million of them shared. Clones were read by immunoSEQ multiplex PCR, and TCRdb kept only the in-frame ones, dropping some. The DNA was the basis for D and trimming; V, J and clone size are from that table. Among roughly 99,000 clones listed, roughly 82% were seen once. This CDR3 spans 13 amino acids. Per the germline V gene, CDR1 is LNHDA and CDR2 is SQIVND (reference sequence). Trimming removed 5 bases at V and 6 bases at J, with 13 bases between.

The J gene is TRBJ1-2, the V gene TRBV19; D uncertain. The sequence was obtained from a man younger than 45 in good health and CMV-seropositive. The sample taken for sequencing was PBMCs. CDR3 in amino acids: CASSPRGRNGYTF. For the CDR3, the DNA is TGTGCCAGTAGTCCTCGAGGGAGGAATGGCTACACCTTC.